What follows describes a single TCR beta chain. These data originate in a study of blood T cell repertoires in COVID-19. Overall study: Sources were T cells, B-cell-depleted T cells, or PBMCs; the material itself was cDNA or gDNA.

Assay: immunoSEQ multiplex PCR; the TCRdb copy retains only in-frame clones and omits some. The sample includes approximately 300,000 clones, around 86% of them seen just once. CDR3 length: 12 amino acids. The germline V gene encodes CDR1 MGHDK and CDR2 SYGVNS. V was shortened by 4 bases and J by 6 bases, with 6 bases between the two germline ends. V gene TRBV25-1 combines with J gene TRBJ2-2, with D possibly being TRBD2 (6 bases). The clonotype originates from a woman in her 50s with acute or convalescent COVID-19. Sample: peripheral blood. The DNA for the CDR3 is TGTGCCAGCAGTGGGGGGGCCGGGGAGCTGTTTTTT. This codes for CASSGGAGELFF.